The clone carrying this T cell receptor beta chain was counted a few times. This sample was taken from a study of blood T cell repertoires in COVID-19. On the study more broadly: Acute and convalescent COVID-19 specimens originated in the United States, Italy and Spain. Sample material is recorded as cDNA or gDNA derived from T cells, B-cell-depleted T cells, or PBMCs.

The length of the CDR3 is 12 residues. V was pared by 3 bases and J by 6 bases, with 6 bases between. The germline CDR1 and CDR2 sequences are MDHEN and SYDVKM. As originally analysed: Estimation of nucleated cell counts was performed using reference gene primer amplification. Some clones are missing from TCRdb's copy, which holds only in-frame ones; the method was immunoSEQ multiplex PCR. The V and J calls and the clone size are those of that table, but D and trimming were determined from the DNA. Among tens of thousands of clones listed, more than 75% were seen once. The TCR was taken from a man over 45 with active COVID-19. V usage is TRBV28 and J usage is TRBJ1-5; D uncertain. Sequenced: peripheral blood. The CDR3 coding sequence is TGTGCCAGCAGTTTGGGCGCTCAGCCCCAGCATTTT. It is translated as CASSLGAQPQHF. Based on the CDR3 plus reference TRBV28 and TRBJ1-5, the full variable domain is DVKVTQSSRYLVKRTGEKVFLECVQDMDHENMFWYRQDPGLGLRLIYFSYDVKMKEKGDIPEGYSVSREKKERFSLILESASTNQTSMYLCASSLGAQPQHFGDGTRLSIL.